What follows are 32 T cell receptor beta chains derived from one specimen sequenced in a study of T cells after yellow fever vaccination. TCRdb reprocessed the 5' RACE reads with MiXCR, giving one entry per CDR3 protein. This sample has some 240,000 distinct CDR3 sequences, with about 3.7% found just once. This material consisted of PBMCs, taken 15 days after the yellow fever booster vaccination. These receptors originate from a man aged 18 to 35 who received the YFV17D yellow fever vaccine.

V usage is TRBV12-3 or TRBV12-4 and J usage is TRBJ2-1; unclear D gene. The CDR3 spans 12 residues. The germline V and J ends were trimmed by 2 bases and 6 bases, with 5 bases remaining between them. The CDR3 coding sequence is TGTGCCAGCAGTTTAAAGTTCAATGAGCAGTTCTTC. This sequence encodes CASSLKFNEQFF.

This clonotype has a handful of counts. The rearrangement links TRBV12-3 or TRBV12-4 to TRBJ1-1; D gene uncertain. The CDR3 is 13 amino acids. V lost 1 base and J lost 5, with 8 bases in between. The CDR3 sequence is CASSLGRSTEAFF. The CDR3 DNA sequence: TGTGCCAGCAGTTTAGGCAGGAGTACTGAAGCTTTCTTT.

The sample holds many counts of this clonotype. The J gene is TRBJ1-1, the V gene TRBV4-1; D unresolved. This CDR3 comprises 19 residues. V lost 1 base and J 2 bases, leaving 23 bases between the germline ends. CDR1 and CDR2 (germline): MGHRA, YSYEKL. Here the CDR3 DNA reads TGCGCCAGCAGCCAAGGAAACGGACGGAAGGGTCGAGCCAACACTGAAGCTTTCTTT. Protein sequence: CASSQGNGRKGRANTEAFF.

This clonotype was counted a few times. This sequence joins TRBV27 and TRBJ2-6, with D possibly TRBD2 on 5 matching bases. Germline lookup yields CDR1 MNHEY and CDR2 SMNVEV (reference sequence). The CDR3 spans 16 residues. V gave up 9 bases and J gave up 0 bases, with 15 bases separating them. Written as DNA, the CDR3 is TGTGCCAGGGTTCCCGGGGAAAGCTCTGGGGCCAACGTCCTGACTTTC. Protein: CARVPGESSGANVLTF.

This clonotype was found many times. The CDR3 spells CASSLEFRGAKNIQYF. CDR3 sequence (DNA): TGCGCCAGCAGCTTGGAGTTCCGGGGAGCCAAAAACATTCAGTACTTC. This chain joins TRBV5-1 and TRBJ2-4; TRBD2 is a possible D gene (5 bases). Trimming stripped 0 bases from V and 0 bases from J, with 10 bases between. The CDR3 has 16 residues. The germline gives CDR1 SGHRS, CDR2 YFSETQ.

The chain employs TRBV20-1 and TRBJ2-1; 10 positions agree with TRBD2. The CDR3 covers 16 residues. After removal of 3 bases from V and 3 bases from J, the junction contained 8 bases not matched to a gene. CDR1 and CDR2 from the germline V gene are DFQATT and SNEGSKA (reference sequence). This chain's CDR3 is CSASVSGGTIYNEQFF. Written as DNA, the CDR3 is TGCAGTGCTAGTGTTAGCGGGGGGACAATCTACAATGAGCAGTTCTTC.

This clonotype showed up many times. Here the CDR3 reads CATSDGSGGQETQYF. CDR3 DNA: TGTGCCACCAGTGATGGAAGCGGGGGCCAAGAGACCCAGTACTTC. The chain joins TRBV24-1 to TRBJ2-5; 8 bases align to TRBD2. The CDR3 contains 15 residues. Per the germline V gene, CDR1 is KGHDR and CDR2 is SFDVKD. The V gene end was trimmed by 3 bases and the J gene end by 1 base; junction bases not matched to a gene: 3.

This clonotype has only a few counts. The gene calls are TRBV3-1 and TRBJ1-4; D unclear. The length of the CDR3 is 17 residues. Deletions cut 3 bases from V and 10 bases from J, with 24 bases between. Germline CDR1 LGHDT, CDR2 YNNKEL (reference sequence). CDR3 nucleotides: TGTGCCAGCAGCCAGAAACCTTACCTGACCCCCGAAGGAAAACTGTTTTTT. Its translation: CASSQKPYLTPEGKLFF.

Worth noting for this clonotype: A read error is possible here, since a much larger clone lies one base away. This CDR3 reads CSARWGAPETEYF. The CDR3 nucleotides are TGCAGTGCTAGGTGGGGGGCCCCGGAGACCGAGTACTTC. This chain uses TRBV20-1 with TRBJ2-5, with D possibly being TRBD1 or TRBD2 (6 bases each). Germline CDR1 DFQATT, CDR2 SNEGSKA (reference sequence). The CDR3 is made up of 13 amino acids.

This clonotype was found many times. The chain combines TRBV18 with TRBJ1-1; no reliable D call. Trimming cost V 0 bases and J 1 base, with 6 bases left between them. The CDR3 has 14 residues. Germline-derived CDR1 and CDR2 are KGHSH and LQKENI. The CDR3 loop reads CASSPPRPNTEAFF. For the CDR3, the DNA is TGTGCCAGCTCACCACCGAGGCCGAACACTGAAGCTTTCTTT. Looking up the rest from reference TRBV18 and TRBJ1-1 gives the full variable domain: NAGVMQNPRHLVRRRGQEARLRCSPMKGHSHVYWYRQLPEEGLKFMVYLQKENIIDESGMPKERFSAEFPKEGPSILRIQQVVRGDSAAYFCASSPPRPNTEAFFGQGTRLTVV.

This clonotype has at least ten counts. CDR3 loop: CASSPVAGGNSPLHF. For the CDR3, the DNA is TGTGCCAGCTCACCAGTGGCGGGTGGGAATTCACCCCTCCACTTT. The chain uses TRBV18 and TRBJ1-6; no clear D. There are 15 residues in the CDR3. Between the trimmed V and J ends, which lost 2 bases and 7 bases, there was a span of 12 bases. Per the germline V gene, CDR1 is KGHSH and CDR2 is LQKENI.

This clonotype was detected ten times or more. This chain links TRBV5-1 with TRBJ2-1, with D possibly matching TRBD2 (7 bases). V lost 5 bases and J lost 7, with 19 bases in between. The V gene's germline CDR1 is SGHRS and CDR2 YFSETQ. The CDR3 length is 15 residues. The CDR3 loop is CASRTFGGAVNEQFF. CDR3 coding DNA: TGCGCCAGCAGGACCTTTGGGGGGGCGGTGAATGAGCAGTTCTTC.

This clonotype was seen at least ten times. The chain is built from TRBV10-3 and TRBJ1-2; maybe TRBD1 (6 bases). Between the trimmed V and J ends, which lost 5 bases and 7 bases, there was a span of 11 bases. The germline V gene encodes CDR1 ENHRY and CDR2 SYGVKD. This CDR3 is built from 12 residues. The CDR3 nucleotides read TGTGCCATCAGTTCCACCAGGGGTGGCTACACCTTC. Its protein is CAISSTRGGYTF.

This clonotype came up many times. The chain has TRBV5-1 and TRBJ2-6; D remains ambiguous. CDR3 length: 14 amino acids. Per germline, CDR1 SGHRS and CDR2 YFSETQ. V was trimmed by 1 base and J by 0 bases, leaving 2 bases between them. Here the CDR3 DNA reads TGCGCCAGCAGCTTGTACTCTGGGGCCAACGTCCTGACTTTC. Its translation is CASSLYSGANVLTF.

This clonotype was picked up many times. The CDR3 region has the DNA TGTGCCAGCAGTCGACAGGGCGCGGAAGGGCCCCAGCATTTT. Encoded protein: CASSRQGAEGPQHF. This chain links TRBV12-3 or TRBV12-4 with TRBJ1-5; 7 bases match TRBD1. Germline trimming cut 5 bases from V and 9 bases from J; bases unmatched to any gene: 10. The CDR3 loop spans 14 amino acids.

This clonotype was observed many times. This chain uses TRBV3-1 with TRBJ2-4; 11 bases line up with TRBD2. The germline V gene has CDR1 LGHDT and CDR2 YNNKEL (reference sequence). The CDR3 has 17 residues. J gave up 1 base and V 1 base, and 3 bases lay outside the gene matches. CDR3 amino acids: CASSQVLAGAAKNIQYF. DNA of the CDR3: TGTGCCAGCAGCCAAGTACTAGCGGGGGCGGCCAAAAACATTCAGTACTTC.

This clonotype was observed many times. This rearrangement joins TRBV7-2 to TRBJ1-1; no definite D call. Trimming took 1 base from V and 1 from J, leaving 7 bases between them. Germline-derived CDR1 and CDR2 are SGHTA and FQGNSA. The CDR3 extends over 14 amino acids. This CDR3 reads CASSLGPGNTEAFF. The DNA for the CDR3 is TGTGCCAGCAGCTTAGGGCCGGGGAACACTGAAGCTTTCTTT.

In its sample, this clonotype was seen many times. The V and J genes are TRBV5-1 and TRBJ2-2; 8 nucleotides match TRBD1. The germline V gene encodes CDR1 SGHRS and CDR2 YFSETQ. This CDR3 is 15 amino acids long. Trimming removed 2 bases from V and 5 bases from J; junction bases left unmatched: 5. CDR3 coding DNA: TGCGCCAGCAGCTTAACCGACAGGGGTACCGGGGAGCTGTTTTTT. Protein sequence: CASSLTDRGTGELFF.

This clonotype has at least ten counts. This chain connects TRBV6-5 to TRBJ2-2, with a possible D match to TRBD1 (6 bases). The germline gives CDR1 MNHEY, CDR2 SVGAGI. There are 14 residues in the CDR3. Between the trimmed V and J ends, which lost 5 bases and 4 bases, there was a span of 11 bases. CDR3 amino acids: CASSARGGTGELFF. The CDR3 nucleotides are TGTGCCAGCAGTGCCAGGGGCGGCACCGGGGAGCTGTTTTTT.

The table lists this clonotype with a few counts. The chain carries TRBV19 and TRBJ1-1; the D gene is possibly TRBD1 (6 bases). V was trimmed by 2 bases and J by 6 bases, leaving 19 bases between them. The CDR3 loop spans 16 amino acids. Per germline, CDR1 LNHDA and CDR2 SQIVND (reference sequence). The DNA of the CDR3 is TGTGCCAGTAGTATATCTGGCGGAGGGGGTTGGGCTGAAGCTTTCTTT. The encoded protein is CASSISGGGGWAEAFF.

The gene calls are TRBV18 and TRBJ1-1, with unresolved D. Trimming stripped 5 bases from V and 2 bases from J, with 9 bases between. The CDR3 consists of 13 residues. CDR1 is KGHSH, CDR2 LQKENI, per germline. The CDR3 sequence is CASSIQVNTEAFF. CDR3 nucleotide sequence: TGTGCCAGCTCAATACAAGTAAACACTGAAGCTTTCTTT.

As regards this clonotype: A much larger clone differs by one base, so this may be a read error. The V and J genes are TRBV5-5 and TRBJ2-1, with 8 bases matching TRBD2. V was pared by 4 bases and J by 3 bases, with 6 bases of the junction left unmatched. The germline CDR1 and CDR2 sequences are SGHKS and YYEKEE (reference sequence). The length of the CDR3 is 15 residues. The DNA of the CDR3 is TGTGCCAGCAGCCGGGCGGGGGGCCACTACAATGAGCAGTTCTTC. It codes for CASSRAGGHYNEQFF. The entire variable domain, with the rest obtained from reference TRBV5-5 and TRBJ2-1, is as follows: DAGVTQSPTHLIKTRGQQVTLRCSPISGHKSVSWYQQVLGQGPQFIFQYYEKEERGRGNFPDRFSARQFPNYSSELNVNALLLGDSALYLCASSRAGGHYNEQFFGPGTRLTVL.

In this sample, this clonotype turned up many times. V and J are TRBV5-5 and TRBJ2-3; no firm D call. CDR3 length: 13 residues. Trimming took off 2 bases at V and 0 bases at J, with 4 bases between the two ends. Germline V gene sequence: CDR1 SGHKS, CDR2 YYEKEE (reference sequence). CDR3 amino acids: CASSFLSTDTQYF. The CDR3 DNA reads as TGTGCCAGCAGCTTTTTGAGCACAGATACGCAGTATTTT.

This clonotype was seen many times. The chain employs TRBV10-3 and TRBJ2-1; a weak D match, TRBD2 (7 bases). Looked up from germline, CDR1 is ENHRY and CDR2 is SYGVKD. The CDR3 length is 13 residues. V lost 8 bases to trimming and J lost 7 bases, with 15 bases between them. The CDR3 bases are TGTGCCATCCGAGAGGGGGGGGAGAATGAGCAGTTCTTC. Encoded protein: CAIREGGENEQFF.

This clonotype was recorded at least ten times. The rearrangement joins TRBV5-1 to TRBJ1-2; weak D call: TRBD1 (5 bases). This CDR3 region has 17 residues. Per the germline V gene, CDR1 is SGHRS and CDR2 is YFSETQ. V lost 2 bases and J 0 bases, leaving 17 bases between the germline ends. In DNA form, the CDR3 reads TGCGCCAGCAGCTTCTGGGAATCGGGACGGTCTAACTATGGCTACACCTTC. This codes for CASSFWESGRSNYGYTF.

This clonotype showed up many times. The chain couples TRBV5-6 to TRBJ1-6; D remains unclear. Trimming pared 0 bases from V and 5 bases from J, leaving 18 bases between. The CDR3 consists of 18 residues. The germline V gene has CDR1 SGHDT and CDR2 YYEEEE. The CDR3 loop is CASSLGDRTAWDNSPLHF. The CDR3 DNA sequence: TGTGCCAGCAGCTTGGGAGATCGGACCGCATGGGATAATTCACCCCTCCACTTT. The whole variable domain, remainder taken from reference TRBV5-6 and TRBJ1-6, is DAGVTQSPTHLIKTRGQQVTLRCSPKSGHDTVSWYQQALGQGPQFIFQYYEEEERQRGNFPDRFSGHQFPNYSSELNVNALLLGDSALYLCASSLGDRTAWDNSPLHFGNGTRLTVT.

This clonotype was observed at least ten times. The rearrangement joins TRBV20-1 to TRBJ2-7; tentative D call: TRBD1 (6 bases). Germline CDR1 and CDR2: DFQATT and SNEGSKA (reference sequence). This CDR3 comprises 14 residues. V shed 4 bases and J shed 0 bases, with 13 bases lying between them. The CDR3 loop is CSATRDILSYEQYF. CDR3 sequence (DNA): TGCAGTGCTACTCGGGACATCCTCTCCTACGAGCAGTACTTC.

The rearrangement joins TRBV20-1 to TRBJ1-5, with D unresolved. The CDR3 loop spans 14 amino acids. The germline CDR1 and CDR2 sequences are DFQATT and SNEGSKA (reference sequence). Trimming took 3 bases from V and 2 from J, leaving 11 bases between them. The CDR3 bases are TGCAGTGCTAGTGAGGCAATGGGCAATCAGCCCCAGCATTTT. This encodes CSASEAMGNQPQHF.

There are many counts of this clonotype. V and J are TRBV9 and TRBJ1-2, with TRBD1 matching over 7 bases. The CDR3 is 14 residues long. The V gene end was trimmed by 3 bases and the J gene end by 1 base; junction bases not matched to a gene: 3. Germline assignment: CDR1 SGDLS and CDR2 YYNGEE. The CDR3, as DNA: TGTGCCAGCAGCGAGGACAGGCATAACTATGGCTACACCTTC. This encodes CASSEDRHNYGYTF.

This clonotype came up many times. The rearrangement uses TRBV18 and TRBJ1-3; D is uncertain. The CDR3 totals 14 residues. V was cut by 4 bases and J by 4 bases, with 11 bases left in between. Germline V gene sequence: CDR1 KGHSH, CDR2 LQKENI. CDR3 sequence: CASSRGYDGNTIYF. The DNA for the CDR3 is TGTGCCAGCTCACGAGGATACGACGGAAACACCATATATTTT.

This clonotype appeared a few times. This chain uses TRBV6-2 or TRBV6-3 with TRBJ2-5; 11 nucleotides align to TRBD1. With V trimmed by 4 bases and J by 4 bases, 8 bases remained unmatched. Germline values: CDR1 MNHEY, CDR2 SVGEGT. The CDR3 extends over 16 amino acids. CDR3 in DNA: TGTGCCAGCAGTTTGCGACCGGACAGGGGGCGAGAGACCCAGTACTTC. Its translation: CASSLRPDRGRETQYF.

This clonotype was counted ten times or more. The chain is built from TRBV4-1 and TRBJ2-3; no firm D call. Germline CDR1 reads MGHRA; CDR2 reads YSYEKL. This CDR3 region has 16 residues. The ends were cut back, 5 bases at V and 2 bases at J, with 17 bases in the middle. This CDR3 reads CASSRALQYSTDTQYF. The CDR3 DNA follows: TGCGCCAGCAGCAGGGCCCTACAGTATTCCACAGATACGCAGTATTTT.